This T cell receptor (beta chain) was profiled in a study of shared clonotypes between healthy human individuals. The study's findings and limits: The sampled material consisted only of blood, and tissue repertoires are likely to differ.

Terminally differentiated effector memory CD45RA+ cells were left out of the naive CD8 fraction, which was CD45RO-negative and positively selected for CCR7. Germline V lookup: CDR1 MNHNS, CDR2 SASEGT. This CDR3 is 14 amino acids long. V shed 6 bases and J shed 9 bases, with 21 bases lying between them. Assay execution proceeded at the deep level. Assay used: immunoSEQ multiplex PCR; TCRdb lists only in-frame clones, some missing. Here the sample spans about 1.9 million clones, around 93% being singletons. This clone was detected once. Its cognate antigen is unknown. V is TRBV6-1 and J is TRBJ2-7, with D possibly being TRBD2 (5 bases). The receptor was isolated from a man aged 18 to 35 in good health. Some clones in this sample may be carry-over from other donors' samples. Sequencing was carried out using naive CD8+ T cells from PBMCs. The CDR3 DNA follows: TGTGCCAGCAGCTTGACTACCTCCTACGATGGGCAGTACTTC. Encoded protein: CASSLTTSYDGQYF.